This TCR beta chain comes out of a study of T cells expressing NK-cell markers. Findings of the study overall: Nothing established the HCMV specificity of expanded NKG2C+ T cell clones.

The CDR3 is 13 residues long. Germline values: CDR1 GTSNPN, CDR2 SVGIG (reference sequence). TCRdb re-called the 5' RACE reads and gives one entry per CDR3 protein, without DNA. Its table records some 140,000 distinct CDR3 sequences. About this clonotype itself: Its antigen is unidentified.

Sample: blood T cells: a sorted CD56 or NKG2C T cell subset, CD4+ or CD8+ T cells, or bulk PBMC T cells (not recorded which). This clonotype was obtained from a woman in her forties or fifties in good health. V and J are TRBV30 and TRBJ2-1; the TCRdb call, TRBD2, lacks DNA for checking. The CDR3 loop is CAWTSGVDNEQFF.